What follows is one T cell receptor beta chain and its context. Sample-barcoded 5' priming and a J-beta primer mix drove a second PCR of roughly 6 to 12 cycles. Each sample provided no less than 2.5 million CDR3-containing paired-end reads. One entry per CDR3 protein, called by TCRdb with MiXCR from the 5' RACE reads. Seen here are some 1.7 million distinct CDR3 sequences, about 28% observed once, and the top ten hold 7.7%. From germline, CDR1 is SGHRS and CDR2 YFSETQ. V was cut by 3 bases and J by 1 base, with 15 bases left in between. This CDR3 contains 16 residues. The sample belongs to a study of blood T cells in healthy people across ages.

The receptor was isolated from a woman in her thirties in good health. Sequencing was done on a sample of blood. The chain carries TRBV5-1 and TRBJ2-3, with D perhaps matching TRBD2 (7 bases). CDR3 sequence reads: CASSSGGRVGTDTQYF. The CDR3 nucleotides are TGCGCCAGCAGCTCGGGGGGCAGGGTAGGCACAGATACGCAGTATTTT.